The 18 T cell receptor beta chains below were found in one sample sequenced in a study of blood T cell repertoires in COVID-19. The assay was immunoSEQ multiplex PCR, and TCRdb's table has in-frame clones only and misses some. The table records around 500,000 clones, over 75% of them present only once. Sequences were obtained from peripheral blood. The source of these receptors is a human donor in a cohort sampled during active COVID-19.

The J gene is TRBJ2-2, the V gene TRBV4-3; the D is unclear. From germline, CDR1 is LGHNA and CDR2 YSLEER. Between the trimmed V and J ends, which lost 0 bases and 1 base, there was a span of 3 bases. There are 14 residues in the CDR3. CDR3 sequence: CASSQDLNTGELFF. The CDR3 bases are TGCGCCAGCAGCCAAGATCTGAACACCGGGGAGCTGTTTTTT.

The rearrangement uses TRBV3-1 (or the pseudogene TRBV3-2) and TRBJ1-2; D is unresolved. The germline V gene encodes CDR1 LGHDT and CDR2 YNNKEL (reference sequence). With 0 bases removed from V and 8 bases from J, the gap between germline ends came to 16 bases. The CDR3 covers 15 residues. The CDR3, as DNA: TGTGCCAGCAGCCAAGAACCCGAGACCCCGGGAGGCTACACCTTC. This encodes CASSQEPETPGGYTF.

This rearrangement joins TRBV3-1 (or the pseudogene TRBV3-2) to TRBJ1-4, with D possibly being TRBD1 (5 bases). CDR3 size: 17 residues. Trimming left V 1 base short and J 6 bases short, with 18 bases between. In germline, CDR1 is LGHDT, CDR2 YNNKEL (reference sequence). The CDR3 here is CASSQVTGGGRHEKLFF. CDR3 DNA: TGTGCCAGCAGCCAAGTAACAGGTGGTGGACGTCATGAAAAACTGTTTTTT.

In this sample, this clone turned up a few times. The chain couples TRBV19 to TRBJ1-2; 8 bases agree with TRBD1. V was clipped by 3 bases and J by 3 bases; unmatched bases: 6. This CDR3 is built from 15 residues. From germline, CDR1 is LNHDA and CDR2 SQIVND (reference sequence). The CDR3 here is CASSMGTGQDYGYTF. CDR3 DNA: TGTGCCAGTAGTATGGGGACAGGTCAAGACTATGGCTACACCTTC.

This chain links TRBV2 with TRBJ1-2; D gene ambiguous. Trimming pared 0 bases from V and 8 bases from J, leaving 13 bases between. The length of the CDR3 is 14 residues. CDR1 and CDR2 from the germline V gene are SNHLY and FYNNEI. The CDR3 is CASSEARAGSGYTF. CDR3 DNA sequence: TGTGCCAGCAGTGAAGCGCGTGCAGGCAGCGGCTACACCTTC.

The J gene is TRBJ1-4, the V gene TRBV7-2, with D perhaps TRBD1 (6 bases). V lost 5 bases and J lost 4, with 14 bases in between. The CDR3 has 15 amino acids. Per the germline V gene, CDR1 is SGHTA and CDR2 is FQGNSA. The CDR3 DNA reads TGTGCCAGCAGCATCCCAATAGGGGGTAATGAAAAACTGTTTTTT. Translated: CASSIPIGGNEKLFF.

Only a few counts were recorded for this clone. J is TRBJ2-1 and V is TRBV5-4; 10 positions agree with TRBD1. Germline V gene lookup returns CDR1 SGHNT and CDR2 YYREEE (reference sequence). V dropped 0 bases and J dropped 8; count of bases not matched to a gene: 8. This CDR3 contains 16 residues. The CDR3 region has the DNA TGTGCCAGCAGCTTGGCCGGGACAGGGGATTTCGATGAGCAGTTCTTC. Its protein is CASSLAGTGDFDEQFF.

The count of this clone is one. The chain carries TRBV6-4 and TRBJ2-7; 8 bases agree with TRBD2. Unmatched junction bases numbered 15, after V lost 9 bases and J lost 2 bases. Germline V gene data show CDR1 as MRHNA and CDR2 as SNTAGT. CDR3 length equals 16 residues. The CDR3 nucleotides read TGTGCCAGGAGGGACGGGAGGGCGATCCCTACCTACGAGCAGTACTTC. It is translated as CARRDGRAIPTYEQYF.

The chain carries TRBV7-3 and TRBJ1-6; D gene ambiguous. Germline V gene lookup returns CDR1 SGHTA and CDR2 FQGTGA. This CDR3 is built from 15 residues. Trimming left V 2 bases short and J 10 bases short, with 15 bases between. The CDR3 spells CASSLLGNSHSPLHF. In nucleotides, the CDR3 is TGTGCCAGCAGCTTACTTGGCAATTCTCACTCACCCCTCCACTTT.

This clone showed up just once. CDR3: CSVQRLAGTDTQYF. The CDR3, as DNA: TGCAGCGTTCAGCGGCTAGCGGGAACAGATACGCAGTATTTT. The chain employs TRBV29-1 and TRBJ2-3; 9 bases match TRBD2. The junction had 6 bases not matched to a gene; V was cut back by 5 bases and J by 3 bases. This CDR3 spans 14 amino acids. Germline V gene data show CDR1 as SQVTM and CDR2 as ANQGSEA.

The chain uses TRBV10-3 and TRBJ2-2; D is perhaps TRBD1 (5 bases). Trimming stripped 0 bases from V and 4 bases from J, with 12 bases between. Germline CDR1 and CDR2: ENHRY and SYGVKD. There are 16 residues in the CDR3. The CDR3 protein is CAISESAQGVTGELFF. CDR3 in DNA: TGTGCCATCAGTGAGTCAGCGCAGGGTGTCACCGGGGAGCTGTTTTTT.

The chain combines TRBV6-6 with TRBJ1-1; D remains ambiguous. The CDR3 length is 14 residues. The germline V gene encodes CDR1 MNHNY and CDR2 SVGAGI (reference sequence). V dropped 2 bases and J dropped 1 base, with 8 bases sitting between them. The CDR3 DNA follows: TGTGCCAGCAGTTACGGGCTATCGAACACTGAAGCTTTCTTT. Translated: CASSYGLSNTEAFF.

The chain employs TRBV19 and TRBJ2-1; 8 nucleotides line up with TRBD2. This CDR3 has 14 amino acids. CDR1 and CDR2 (germline): LNHDA, SQIVND (reference sequence). Trimming cost V 5 bases and J 7 bases; bases outside gene matches: 7. DNA of the CDR3: TGTGCCAGTAGTGAAAGCGGGAGTTGGAATGAGCAGTTCTTC. This sequence encodes CASSESGSWNEQFF.

The rearrangement links TRBV30 to TRBJ1-1; possibly TRBD1 for D (5 bases). The length of the CDR3 is 14 residues. Germline V gene sequence: CDR1 GTSNPN, CDR2 SVGIG (reference sequence). V was cut by 5 bases and J by 3 bases, with 16 bases left in between. CDR3 nucleotides: TGTGCCTGGGGTTTGGACAAGGGATACACTGAAGCTTTCTTT. Its protein product is CAWGLDKGYTEAFF.

The gene calls are TRBV7-3 and TRBJ2-1, with D tentatively TRBD1 (5 bases). The germline CDR1 and CDR2 sequences are SGHTA and FQGTGA. Trimming cost V 0 bases and J 4 bases, with 13 bases left between them. The CDR3 is made up of 16 amino acids. The chain's CDR3 is CASSLTGPLGYNEQFF. DNA for the CDR3: TGTGCCAGCAGCTTAACGGGGCCCCTAGGATACAATGAGCAGTTCTTC.

The chain joins TRBV9 to TRBJ1-6, with D possibly TRBD1 on 6 matching bases. This CDR3 has 14 amino acids. CDR1 SGDLS and CDR2 YYNGEE come from the germline V gene. V lost 0 bases, J lost 13 bases, and 14 bases lay in between. The CDR3 nucleotides read TGTGCCAGCAGCGTAGAACAGGGCGGTGCCCCCCTCCACTTT. Its translation is CASSVEQGGAPLHF.

This chain uses TRBV14 with TRBJ2-7; D not certain. V lost 3 bases and J 6 bases, leaving 9 bases between the germline ends. Germline assignment: CDR1 SGHDN and CDR2 FVKESK. CDR3 length: 12 residues. CDR3 region: CASSQAPVEQYF. In DNA form, the CDR3 reads TGTGCCAGCAGCCAGGCACCAGTCGAGCAGTACTTC.

The CDR3 region is CASTPSRPGGSYNEQFF. CDR3 bases: TGTGCCAGCACCCCATCTAGGCCAGGAGGCTCCTACAATGAGCAGTTCTTC. V and J are TRBV7-2 and TRBJ2-1, with D perhaps matching TRBD2 (5 bases). Per the germline V gene, CDR1 is SGHTA and CDR2 is FQGNSA. CDR3 length: 17 residues. V was clipped by 7 bases and J by 0 bases, with 19 bases between them.